Each of the 22 T cell receptor beta chains below was sequenced from the same sample in a study of sequential checkpoint blockade in melanoma. Repertoires were generated with immunoSEQ multiplex PCR, while TCRdb's copy carries only in-frame clones and drops some. The table records 32,000 or so clones, roughly 84% of them present only once. The treatment: randomized to nivolumab then ipilimumab (arm A) or the reverse (arm B). Material: CD8+ T cells sorted from blood (inferred from file names), obtained from a patient given nivolumab and ipilimumab in sequence. These TCRs come from a human donor with melanoma.

The chain is built from TRBV29-1 and TRBJ1-2; 8 bases fit TRBD1. The germline V gene has CDR1 SQVTM and CDR2 ANQGSEA. Trimming cost V 5 bases and J 8 bases; bases outside gene matches: 7. The CDR3 runs 12 residues. The CDR3 nucleotides read TGCAGCGTTCTAACAGGGGGAGGAGGCTACACCTTC. Protein: CSVLTGGGGYTF.

V is TRBV27 and J is TRBJ1-2; 7 bases align to TRBD1. Germline V gene lookup returns CDR1 MNHEY and CDR2 SMNVEV (reference sequence). Germline trimming cut 6 bases from V and 4 bases from J; bases unmatched to any gene: 11. The CDR3 contains 15 residues. CDR3 sequence (DNA): TGTGCCAGCAGCCCCTCCCGGGGGACAGTCTATGGCTACACCTTC. This translates into CASSPSRGTVYGYTF.

V and J are TRBV7-8 and TRBJ2-5, with TRBD1 matching over 7 bases. CDR1 is SGHVS, CDR2 FQNEAQ, per germline. V lost 2 bases to trimming and J lost 2 bases; unmatched junction nucleotides: 2. The CDR3 runs 14 residues. CDR3 loop: CASSLYRGQETQYF. CDR3 coding DNA: TGTGCCAGCAGCTTATACAGGGGACAAGAGACCCAGTACTTC.

DNA of the CDR3: TGTGCCAGCAGCCTCCGGGACAGGGTGAAGGGTACGCAGTATTTT. It yields the protein CASSLRDRVKGTQYF. The rearrangement uses TRBV7-9 and TRBJ2-3, with 9 bases lining up with TRBD1. V shed 5 bases and J 8 bases; nucleotides not matched to a gene: 11. Germline CDR1 is SEHNR and CDR2 is FQNEAQ (reference sequence). The CDR3 runs 15 residues.

This chain connects TRBV21-1 to TRBJ1-5. TRBV21-1 is termed a pseudogene. There are 16 residues in the CDR3. The CDR3 protein is CASSTSGGDSNQPQHF. CDR3 DNA sequence: TGTGCCAGCAGCACCTCTGGGGGGGATAGCAATCAGCCCCAGCATTTT.

The chain couples TRBV5-1 to TRBJ2-7, with TRBD1 as a possible D gene (6 bases). Trimming took off 4 bases at V and 1 base at J, with 9 bases between the two ends. Germline V gene data show CDR1 as SGHRS and CDR2 as YFSETQ. The CDR3 is 13 residues long. The CDR3 sequence: CASSLDRSYEQYF. The CDR3 bases are TGCGCCAGCAGCCTGGACAGATCCTACGAGCAGTACTTC. Complete variable domain (other parts from reference TRBV5-1 and TRBJ2-7): KAGVTQTPRYLIKTRGQQVTLSCSPISGHRSVSWYQQTPGQGLQFLFEYFSETQRNKGNFPGRFSGRQFSNSRSEMNVSTLELGDSALYLCASSLDRSYEQYFGPGTRLTVT.

The chain is built from TRBV27 and TRBJ2-2; 7 bases map to TRBD1. The CDR3 contains 14 residues. Germline trimming cut 1 base from V and 6 bases from J; bases unmatched to any gene: 2. From germline, CDR1 is MNHEY and CDR2 SMNVEV (reference sequence). The CDR3 sequence is CASSLFDRAGELFF. CDR3 coding DNA: TGTGCCAGCAGTTTATTTGACAGGGCCGGGGAGCTGTTTTTT.

J is TRBJ1-1 and V is TRBV30; no reliable D call. There are 13 residues in the CDR3. The V gene's germline CDR1 is GTSNPN and CDR2 SVGIG (reference sequence). V lost 5 bases to trimming and J lost 4 bases, with 14 bases between them. The CDR3 DNA reads TGTGCCTGGGAGTATTCGGAGGGCACTGAAGCTTTCTTT. Its protein product is CAWEYSEGTEAFF.

This clone has a handful of counts. Here the CDR3 reads CASSLIAASREQYF. The CDR3 DNA follows: TGTGCCAGCAGCCTTATCGCTGCGTCCAGGGAGCAGTACTTC. The V call is TRBV7-3, the J call TRBJ2-7, with no clear D. Germline CDR1 and CDR2: SGHTA and FQGTGA. The CDR3 is 14 residues long. The V and J ends lost 5 bases and 7 bases respectively, with 18 bases between them.

In regard to this clone: This sample includes further DNA sequences coding for the same CDR3. The chain carries TRBV7-9 and TRBJ1-2; D is ambiguous. Trimming pared 6 bases from V and 8 bases from J, leaving 16 bases between. Germline V gene data show CDR1 as SEHNR and CDR2 as FQNEAQ (reference sequence). The CDR3 is 13 residues long. CDR3 nucleotide sequence: TGTGCCAGCAGGCGGGAGACTGTGTACGGCTACACCTTC. Translated, it gives CASRRETVYGYTF.

A remark on this clone: One end of the junction varies from germline; a read error may be responsible. The chain carries TRBV9 and TRBJ2-7; D might be TRBD1 (5 bases). CDR3 size: 13 residues. The germline V gene has CDR1 SGDLS and CDR2 YYNGEE. CDR3 DNA sequence: TGTGCCAGCAGCGAAGACAGAGATTACGGGCAGTACTTC. Translation gives CASSEDRDYGQYF.

CDR3 in amino acids: CASSLDGTEAFF. CDR3 nucleotides: TGTGCCAGCAGCCTAGACGGGACTGAAGCTTTCTTT. The V and J genes are TRBV5-6 and TRBJ1-1; D remains ambiguous. Trimming pared 4 bases from V and 5 bases from J, leaving 9 bases between. This CDR3 has 12 residues. Germline values: CDR1 SGHDT, CDR2 YYEEEE.

The V and J genes are TRBV9 and TRBJ2-7; D is perhaps TRBD1 (5 bases). Germline CDR1 reads SGDLS; CDR2 reads YYNGEE. V dropped 3 bases and J dropped 3 bases, with 10 bases sitting between them. The CDR3 totals 13 residues. The CDR3 region is CASSEGNNYEQYF. The CDR3 DNA sequence: TGTGCCAGCAGCGAGGGGAACAACTACGAGCAGTACTTC.

The CDR3 DNA sequence: TGTGCCTGGGAGGAAACTAGCGACAGCACAGATACGCAGTATTTT. It codes for CAWEETSDSTDTQYF. V is TRBV30 and J is TRBJ2-3, with 7 bases matching TRBD2. The CDR3 covers 15 residues. Germline V CDR1 and CDR2: GTSNPN, SVGIG (reference sequence). Trimming took 5 bases from V and 0 from J; bases not matched to a gene: 8.

The chain has TRBV9 and TRBJ2-3, with 12 bases identical to TRBD1. This CDR3 is built from 16 residues. J lost 4 bases, V lost 4 bases, and 7 bases had no gene match. From germline, CDR1 is SGDLS and CDR2 YYNGEE. This chain's CDR3 is CASSLRDRGRSDTQYF. DNA for the CDR3: TGTGCCAGCAGCCTCAGGGACAGGGGGCGCTCAGATACGCAGTATTTT.

V and J are TRBV12-5 and TRBJ1-2; tentative D call: TRBD1 (5 bases). Germline V gene sequence: CDR1 LGHNT, CDR2 FRNRAP. Trimming pared 3 bases from V and 6 bases from J, leaving 17 bases between. The CDR3 extends over 15 amino acids. The CDR3 bases are TGTGCTAGTGGTTTTGGAACCCCCCCGGGGGATGGCTACACCTTC. Translation gives CASGFGTPPGDGYTF.

The chain links TRBV30 to TRBJ2-7, with a possible D match to TRBD2 (6 bases). Trimming took 2 bases from V and 6 from J, leaving 11 bases between them. The CDR3 spans 12 residues. The germline gives CDR1 GTSNPN, CDR2 SVGIG (reference sequence). CDR3 protein: CAWSPGGVEQYF. The CDR3 nucleotides read TGTGCCTGGAGTCCTGGCGGGGTCGAGCAGTACTTC.

The rearrangement links TRBV6-5 to TRBJ2-5; TRBD1 matches 7 bases. Per germline, CDR1 MNHEY and CDR2 SVGAGI. V shed 1 base and J 2 bases; nucleotides not matched to a gene: 1. The CDR3 length is 14 residues. The CDR3 loop is CASSYWTGQETQYF. The CDR3, as DNA: TGTGCCAGCAGTTACTGGACAGGACAAGAGACCCAGTACTTC.

The V call is TRBV4-1, the J call TRBJ2-3; tentative D call: TRBD1 (6 bases). Trimming stripped 3 bases from V and 5 bases from J, with 9 bases between. Germline V gives CDR1 MGHRA, CDR2 YSYEKL. This CDR3 comprises 13 residues. CDR3 bases: TGCGCCAGCAGCCAGACAGGCGGAGATACGCAGTATTTT. It is translated as CASSQTGGDTQYF.

CDR3 bases: TGTGCCACCAGCAGAGACGGAGGGGCGCACACCGGGGAGCTGTTTTTT. Protein: CATSRDGGAHTGELFF. The chain employs TRBV15 and TRBJ2-2; D might be TRBD2 (6 bases). V was pared by 0 bases and J by 3 bases, with 11 bases between. The CDR3 spans 16 residues. Germline CDR1 LNHNV, CDR2 YYDKDF (reference sequence).

The V call is TRBV10-3, the J call TRBJ2-3; possibly TRBD1 for D (6 bases). The germline gives CDR1 ENHRY, CDR2 SYGVKD. The CDR3 extends over 15 amino acids. V was shortened by 2 bases and J by 1 base, with 10 bases between the two germline ends. The CDR3 region is CAISEPKGGTDTQYF. In nucleotides, the CDR3 is TGTGCCATCAGTGAGCCGAAGGGGGGCACAGATACGCAGTATTTT.

The CDR3 is CASSWLAGGYNEQFF. The CDR3 DNA reads TGTGCCAGCAGTTGGCTAGCGGGGGGCTACAATGAGCAGTTCTTC. The chain joins TRBV6-1 to TRBJ2-1; 11 bases line up with TRBD2. The CDR3 spans 15 residues. Per germline, CDR1 MNHNS and CDR2 SASEGT. V shed 5 bases and J 3 bases; nucleotides not matched to a gene: 3.